Presented here are 30 T cell receptor beta chains from one specimen sequenced in a study of shared clonotypes between healthy human individuals. TCRdb keeps only in-frame clones here, not all; method: immunoSEQ multiplex PCR. Of more than 2 million clones listed, around 95% are singletons. Material for sequencing was naive CD4+ T cells sorted from blood. Subset denoted: CD45RA+ positively selected. These receptors all come from a man aged 18 to 29 in good health.

This rearrangement joins TRBV19 to TRBJ1-5; D not resolved. Trimming removed 5 bases from V and 3 bases from J, with 8 bases in between. This CDR3 spans 13 amino acids. Germline V CDR1 and CDR2: LNHDA, SQIVND (reference sequence). This CDR3 reads CASSRLINQPQHF. The CDR3 bases are TGTGCCAGTAGTCGGCTGATCAATCAGCCCCAGCATTTT.

V gene TRBV4-1 combines with J gene TRBJ2-7; a weak D match, TRBD1 (5 bases). V lost 5 bases and J lost 1, with 18 bases in between. Germline values: CDR1 MGHRA, CDR2 YSYEKL. This CDR3 spans 16 amino acids. The CDR3 spells CASSRLGHLLSYEQYF. In nucleotides, the CDR3 is TGCGCCAGCAGCAGATTGGGGCACCTACTTTCCTACGAGCAGTACTTC.

This clone was detected once. V is TRBV11-3 and J is TRBJ1-5, with D possibly being TRBD1 (5 bases). This CDR3 has 16 amino acids. From germline, CDR1 is SGHNT and CDR2 YENEEA. V was trimmed by 5 bases and J by 2 bases, leaving 16 bases between them. CDR3 sequence reads: CASSPPRGDRNQPQHF. In DNA, the CDR3 is TGTGCCAGCAGCCCTCCTCGGGGGGACCGCAATCAGCCCCAGCATTTT.

This clone has a single count. The chain employs TRBV7-2 and TRBJ2-7; the D gene could be TRBD1 or TRBD2 (5 bases each). Germline CDR1 is SGHTA and CDR2 is FQGNSA. This CDR3 has 15 amino acids. V was cut by 5 bases and J by 7 bases, with 21 bases left in between. Here the CDR3 DNA reads TGTGCCAGCAGCACCCGACTACTTACCTCAGGGGAGCAGTACTTC. Its translation is CASSTRLLTSGEQYF.

The chain has TRBV4-3 and TRBJ1-6, with D possibly being TRBD1 (5 bases). The CDR3 length is 16 residues. V was clipped by 0 bases and J by 7 bases, with 13 bases between them. Germline values: CDR1 LGHNA, CDR2 YSLEER. This chain's CDR3 is CASSQDSGTSNSPLHF. CDR3 DNA sequence: TGCGCCAGCAGCCAAGACTCCGGGACCTCAAATTCACCCCTCCACTTT.

Of note for this clone: Other DNA sequences within the sample encode an identical CDR3. This chain links TRBV5-1 with TRBJ2-7; a weak D match, TRBD1 (5 bases). CDR1 is SGHRS, CDR2 YFSETQ, per germline. This CDR3 region has 13 residues. Trimming shortened V by 5 bases and J by 4 bases, and 13 bases separated the two germline ends. CDR3 nucleotides: TGCGCCAGCAGTCCGTTACAGGCATACGAGCAGTACTTC. This gives the protein CASSPLQAYEQYF. Based on the CDR3 plus reference TRBV5-1 and TRBJ2-7, the full variable domain is KAGVTQTPRYLIKTRGQQVTLSCSPISGHRSVSWYQQTPGQGLQFLFEYFSETQRNKGNFPGRFSGRQFSNSRSEMNVSTLELGDSALYLCASSPLQAYEQYFGPGTRLTVT.

This rearrangement joins TRBV28 to TRBJ2-1; 16 positions agree with TRBD2. V was clipped by 6 bases and J by 7 bases; unmatched bases: 18. Germline V lookup: CDR1 MDHEN, CDR2 SYDVKM. The CDR3 has 20 amino acids. CDR3 in DNA: TGTGCCAGCAGCTCGACCACGGGACTAGCGGGGGGGCCAGGTTTGAATGAGCAGTTCTTC. Amino acids: CASSSTTGLAGGPGLNEQFF.

The table lists this clone with a count of one. Other DNA sequences in this specimen translate into the identical CDR3. The chain employs TRBV28 and TRBJ2-5, with D unclear. The ends were cut back, 5 bases at V and 2 bases at J, with 6 bases in the middle. The CDR3 spans 12 residues. Germline values: CDR1 MDHEN, CDR2 SYDVKM. CDR3 loop: CASSLLQETQYF. For the CDR3, the DNA is TGTGCCAGCAGTCTCCTACAAGAGACCCAGTACTTC.

This clone was detected only once. CDR3 nucleotide sequence: TGTGCCAGCAGGTTCCCGGGACAGGGGGGTTACGAGCAGTACTTC. This gives the protein CASRFPGQGGYEQYF. The J gene is TRBJ2-7, the V gene TRBV6-5, with TRBD1 matching over 11 bases. There are 15 residues in the CDR3. With V trimmed by 6 bases and J by 4 bases, 8 bases remained unmatched. CDR1 is MNHEY, CDR2 SVGAGI, per germline.

The chain uses TRBV9 and TRBJ2-1; 8 nucleotides agree with TRBD1. There are 13 residues in the CDR3. V was clipped by 0 bases and J by 11 bases; unmatched bases: 4. Germline-derived CDR1 and CDR2 are SGDLS and YYNGEE. CDR3 residues: CASSVEGTGKQFF. CDR3 in DNA: TGTGCCAGCAGCGTAGAAGGGACAGGCAAGCAGTTCTTC.

Only a few counts were recorded for this clone. The chain joins TRBV15 to TRBJ2-1; D gene ambiguous. The germline gives CDR1 LNHNV, CDR2 YYDKDF (reference sequence). With 0 bases removed from V and 6 bases from J, the gap between germline ends came to 15 bases. There are 16 residues in the CDR3. CDR3 coding DNA: TGTGCCACCAGCAGAGATCTCAGTCCTCTTAGCAATGAGCAGTTCTTC. This translates into CATSRDLSPLSNEQFF.

The chain couples TRBV5-8 to TRBJ1-2; 8 bases are a match to TRBD1. From germline, CDR1 is SGHTS and CDR2 YDEGEE. The CDR3 totals 17 residues. V lost 0 bases, J lost 0 bases, and 7 bases stayed unmatched. The CDR3 loop reads CASSLEGGQVANYGYTF. DNA for the CDR3: TGTGCCAGCAGCTTGGAAGGGGGACAGGTAGCTAACTATGGCTACACCTTC.

This clone was seen a few times. This chain joins TRBV30 and TRBJ1-6; a possible D gene is TRBD1 (5 bases). V dropped 3 bases and J dropped 6 bases, with 9 bases sitting between them. CDR3 length: 13 amino acids. Germline values: CDR1 GTSNPN, CDR2 SVGIG (reference sequence). The CDR3 is CAWRDTPNSPLHF. Here the CDR3 DNA reads TGTGCCTGGAGGGACACCCCTAATTCACCCCTCCACTTT.

J is TRBJ1-1 and V is TRBV5-6; TRBD1 aligns across 7 bases. This CDR3 comprises 14 residues. Germline assignment: CDR1 SGHDT and CDR2 YYEEEE. Unmatched junction bases numbered 3, after V lost 4 bases and J lost 0 bases. The CDR3 nucleotides read TGTGCCAGCAGCCCGGACAGGATGAACACTGAAGCTTTCTTT. This encodes CASSPDRMNTEAFF.

The chain links TRBV10-3 to TRBJ2-5; TRBD1 is a possible D gene (5 bases). The V gene lost 2 bases and the J gene lost 2 bases, with 9 bases spanning the gap. This CDR3 contains 14 residues. CDR1 and CDR2 (germline): ENHRY, SYGVKD. The CDR3 loop is CAISEGAAQETQYF. The DNA of the CDR3 is TGTGCCATCAGTGAGGGGGCAGCACAAGAGACCCAGTACTTC.

This clone was detected only once. The gene calls are TRBV7-9 and TRBJ1-3; 9 bases are a match to TRBD1. The CDR3 has 16 residues. Germline lookup yields CDR1 SEHNR and CDR2 FQNEAQ (reference sequence). V dropped 3 bases and J dropped 3; count of bases not matched to a gene: 6. The CDR3 DNA is TGTGCCAGCAGCTTTCAACAGGGGGCGAGTGGAAACACCATATATTTT. Translation: CASSFQQGASGNTIYF. Using reference TRBV7-9 and TRBJ1-3 for the parts outside the CDR3, the full variable domain is DTGVSQNPRHKITKRGQNVTFRCDPISEHNRLYWYRQTLGQGPEFLTYFQNEAQLEKSRLLSDRFSAERPKGSFSTLEIQRTEQGDSAMYLCASSFQQGASGNTIYFGEGSWLTVV.

The J gene is TRBJ2-3, the V gene TRBV6-1; D not certain. There are 14 residues in the CDR3. V was shortened by 1 base and J by 1 base, with 6 bases between the two germline ends. Germline CDR1 and CDR2: MNHNS and SASEGT. The chain's CDR3 is CASSEGRGTDTQYF. The CDR3 DNA reads as TGTGCCAGCAGTGAAGGTAGGGGCACAGATACGCAGTATTTT.

V gene TRBV28 combines with J gene TRBJ2-5; D call uncertain. The CDR3 is 14 residues long. V lost 7 bases and J 0 bases, leaving 12 bases between the germline ends. Germline CDR1 is MDHEN and CDR2 is SYDVKM. The CDR3 nucleotides read TGTGCCAGCATTCCGGCAGGACACCAAGAGACCCAGTACTTC. Translation gives CASIPAGHQETQYF.

The chain combines TRBV6-5 with TRBJ1-3; D remains unclear. The V end lost 6 bases, the J end lost 4 bases, and 16 bases lay between the germline ends. CDR3 length: 15 amino acids. The germline V gene encodes CDR1 MNHEY and CDR2 SVGAGI. This chain's CDR3 is CASSSKAGIGNTIYF. Written as DNA, the CDR3 is TGTGCCAGCAGCTCGAAGGCGGGCATCGGAAACACCATATATTTT.

This chain connects TRBV28 to TRBJ2-3, with D maybe TRBD2 (6 bases). V lost 5 bases, J lost 2 bases, and 14 bases lay in between. This CDR3 has 15 amino acids. Germline V gene lookup returns CDR1 MDHEN and CDR2 SYDVKM. CDR3 in amino acids: CASSTQRAFTDTQYF. CDR3 DNA: TGTGCCAGCAGTACTCAGCGGGCCTTCACAGATACGCAGTATTTT.

The gene calls are TRBV28 and TRBJ1-2, with D unresolved. The germline V and J ends were trimmed by 7 bases and 4 bases, with 16 bases remaining between them. CDR1 and CDR2 (germline): MDHEN, SYDVKM. This CDR3 has 14 amino acids. CDR3 sequence reads: CASTPAILSYGYTF. The CDR3 nucleotides read TGTGCCAGCACCCCCGCGATCCTTAGCTATGGCTACACCTTC.

The chain uses TRBV7-9 and TRBJ1-6; D unclear. From germline, CDR1 is SEHNR and CDR2 FQNEAQ (reference sequence). CDR3 size: 17 residues. Trimming left V 1 base short and J 0 bases short, with 10 bases between. The CDR3 reads CASSLDGSSSYNSPLHF. The CDR3 DNA sequence: TGTGCCAGCAGCTTAGACGGATCCAGCTCCTATAATTCACCCCTCCACTTT.

The chain links TRBV6-1 to TRBJ1-4; 8 bases are shared with TRBD1. V dropped 3 bases and J dropped 8; count of bases not matched to a gene: 8. Looked up from germline, CDR1 is MNHNS and CDR2 is SASEGT. The CDR3 has 15 amino acids. CDR3 residues: CASSERRTGLEKLFF. The CDR3 DNA follows: TGTGCCAGCAGTGAGAGGAGGACAGGGTTGGAAAAACTGTTTTTT.

The chain has TRBV5-4 and TRBJ2-7; TRBD1 matches at 8 bases. V was pared by 5 bases and J by 2 bases, with 9 bases of the junction left unmatched. Germline V gene lookup returns CDR1 SGHNT and CDR2 YYREEE (reference sequence). The CDR3 length is 15 residues. The CDR3 protein is CASSLGTGLTYEQYF. The CDR3 coding sequence is TGTGCCAGCAGTCTTGGGACAGGCCTAACCTACGAGCAGTACTTC.

The chain links TRBV4-3 to TRBJ1-2, with 7 bases identical to TRBD1. V was pared by 4 bases and J by 8 bases, with 7 bases of the junction left unmatched. The V gene's germline CDR1 is LGHNA and CDR2 YSLEER. The CDR3 extends over 13 amino acids. The CDR3 DNA reads as TGCGCCAGCAGCCTGGAATCAGGGGGAGGCTACACCTTC. Protein: CASSLESGGGYTF.

This clone was seen a single time. The chain combines TRBV6-5 with TRBJ1-1, with D perhaps TRBD1 (5 bases). The CDR3 runs to 13 residues. The germline V gene encodes CDR1 MNHEY and CDR2 SVGAGI. V lost 2 bases to trimming and J lost 6 bases, with 10 bases between them. Here the CDR3 reads CASSYDQGSEAFF. CDR3 in DNA: TGTGCCAGCAGTTACGACCAGGGATCTGAAGCTTTCTTT.

This rearrangement joins TRBV28 to TRBJ1-5; D ambiguous. The CDR3 spans 12 residues. Germline CDR1 and CDR2: MDHEN and SYDVKM. V gave up 7 bases and J gave up 0 bases, with 4 bases separating them. The CDR3 region is CASNISNQPQHF. The CDR3 DNA follows: TGTGCCAGCAATATTAGCAATCAGCCCCAGCATTTT.

The chain uses TRBV5-4 and TRBJ2-7, with 8 bases aligning to TRBD1. Germline CDR1 SGHNT, CDR2 YYREEE (reference sequence). V was clipped by 5 bases and J by 2 bases; unmatched bases: 9. The CDR3 is 15 residues long. CDR3 sequence reads: CASSITGGSTYEQYF. The CDR3 DNA is TGTGCCAGCAGTATCACAGGGGGAAGCACCTACGAGCAGTACTTC. Using reference TRBV5-4 and TRBJ2-7 for the parts outside the CDR3, the full variable domain is ETGVTQSPTHLIKTRGQQVTLRCSSQSGHNTVSWYQQALGQGPQFIFQYYREEENGRGNFPPRFSGLQFPNYSSELNVNALELDDSALYLCASSITGGSTYEQYFGPGTRLTVT.

This clone was found once. The chain recombines TRBV5-1 with TRBJ1-1, with D possibly being TRBD1 (6 bases). Trimming took 5 bases from V and 2 from J, leaving 16 bases between them. Germline loops: CDR1 SGHRS, CDR2 YFSETQ. CDR3 length equals 15 residues. In nucleotides, the CDR3 is TGCGCCAGCAGTCCTAGGGGGGGCCGCAACACTGAAGCTTTCTTT. This encodes CASSPRGGRNTEAFF.

The chain links TRBV30 to TRBJ2-1; 8 bases match TRBD1. The CDR3 loop spans 15 amino acids. Trimming at V came to 4 bases and at J to 8 bases, leaving 13 bases not matched to a gene. Germline CDR1 GTSNPN, CDR2 SVGIG (reference sequence). CDR3 coding DNA: TGTGCCTGGACTGGTACAGGGGGATTGAGGGATGAGCAGTTCTTC. Protein: CAWTGTGGLRDEQFF.